The 17 T cell receptor beta chains given below trace back to one sample, sequenced in a study of blood T cell repertoires in COVID-19. Generated by immunoSEQ multiplex PCR, the TCRdb table keeps only in-frame clones and is missing some. Among over 250,000 clones listed, 87% were seen once. Source material: peripheral blood. These TCRs come from a woman aged 45 to 65 with acute or convalescent COVID-19.

This clone was seen only once. The J gene is TRBJ2-5, the V gene TRBV6-2 or TRBV6-3; 8 nucleotides line up with TRBD2. Trimming at V came to 2 bases and at J to 5 bases, leaving 10 bases not matched to a gene. Germline lookup yields CDR1 MNHEY and CDR2 SVGEGT. CDR3 length: 16 residues. The CDR3 DNA reads TGTGCCAGCAGTTACCTCCTTGCGGGAGGACGGGAGACCCAGTACTTC. Amino acid sequence: CASSYLLAGGRETQYF.

This chain links TRBV7-2 with TRBJ1-2; TRBD1 might be the D (5 bases). V lost 2 bases to trimming and J lost 6 bases, with 19 bases between them. The CDR3 length is 16 residues. Germline-derived CDR1 and CDR2 are SGHTA and FQGNSA. The CDR3 is CASSLSYWQGDNGYTF. CDR3 bases: TGTGCCAGCAGCTTATCGTACTGGCAGGGCGATAATGGCTACACCTTC.

This chain uses TRBV7-2 with TRBJ2-7, with TRBD1 identical over 9 bases. CDR3 length equals 14 residues. Germline loops: CDR1 SGHTA, CDR2 FQGNSA. After removal of 7 bases from V and 6 bases from J, the junction contained 10 bases not matched to a gene. Here the CDR3 reads CASTRDRVDFEQYF. For the CDR3, the DNA is TGTGCCAGCACCCGGGACAGGGTCGATTTCGAGCAGTACTTC. Complete variable domain (other parts from reference TRBV7-2 and TRBJ2-7): GAGVSQSPSNKVTEKGKDVELRCDPISGHTALYWYRQSLGQGLEFLIYFQGNSAPDKSGLPSDRFSAERTGGSVSTLTIQRTQQEDSAVYLCASTRDRVDFEQYFGPGTRLTVT.

The chain is built from TRBV27 and TRBJ2-7, with a weak D call TRBD1 (8 bases). This CDR3 region has 17 residues. Germline V gene data show CDR1 as MNHEY and CDR2 as SMNVEV (reference sequence). V lost 0 bases, J lost 2 bases, and 17 bases lay in between. The CDR3 sequence: CASSLSPPQGGTYEQYF. CDR3 bases: TGTGCCAGCAGTTTATCGCCTCCACAGGGGGGGACCTACGAGCAGTACTTC.

The J gene is TRBJ1-4, the V gene TRBV28; D gene unclear. The CDR3 covers 14 residues. Trimming removed 3 bases at V and 5 bases at J, with 10 bases between. In germline, CDR1 is MDHEN, CDR2 SYDVKM. CDR3 sequence: CASSLTQTNEKLFF. The CDR3 bases are TGTGCCAGCAGTTTGACACAGACGAATGAAAAACTGTTTTTT.

V and J are TRBV19 and TRBJ1-2; TRBD1 matches at 7 bases. V shed 6 bases, J shed 3 bases, and the junction held 7 bases outside the gene matches. CDR1 and CDR2 from the germline V gene are LNHDA and SQIVND (reference sequence). This CDR3 has 14 amino acids. This CDR3 reads CASRKGQLDYGYTF. The CDR3 nucleotides read TGTGCCAGTAGGAAGGGACAGTTGGACTATGGCTACACCTTC. Complete variable domain (other parts from reference TRBV19 and TRBJ1-2): DGGITQSPKYLFRKEGQNVTLSCEQNLNHDAMYWYRQDPGQGLRLIYYSQIVNDFQKGDIAEGYSVSREKKESFPLTVTSAQKNPTAFYLCASRKGQLDYGYTFGSGTRLTVV.

V gene TRBV6-5 combines with J gene TRBJ2-3; TRBD1 is a possible D gene (8 bases). Germline V gene sequence: CDR1 MNHEY, CDR2 SVGAGI. Trimming removed 6 bases at V and 5 bases at J, with 18 bases between. The CDR3 runs 15 residues. CDR3 region: CASRNTGGGGDTQYF. CDR3 bases: TGTGCCAGCAGAAATACAGGGGGAGGGGGAGATACGCAGTATTTT.

This chain connects TRBV28 to TRBJ1-5, with a tentative D call TRBD1 (6 bases). CDR3 length: 16 amino acids. CDR1 is MDHEN, CDR2 SYDVKM, per germline. The germline V and J ends were trimmed by 3 bases and 2 bases, with 14 bases remaining between them. The CDR3 nucleotides are TGTGCCAGCAGTTTTCTGATCAGGGGTGGCAATCAGCCCCAGCATTTT. The encoded protein is CASSFLIRGGNQPQHF.

J is TRBJ2-7 and V is TRBV9; 11 nucleotides line up with TRBD2. Germline CDR1 SGDLS, CDR2 YYNGEE. V lost 0 bases, J lost 3 bases, and 8 bases stayed unmatched. CDR3 length equals 17 residues. Here the CDR3 reads CASSVGSSGRAFYEQYF. CDR3 sequence (DNA): TGTGCCAGCAGCGTAGGGAGTAGCGGGAGGGCCTTCTACGAGCAGTACTTC.

The J gene is TRBJ2-2, the V gene TRBV27; D uncertain. There are 12 residues in the CDR3. Germline V gene lookup returns CDR1 MNHEY and CDR2 SMNVEV (reference sequence). The V end was cut by 5 bases, the J end by 12 bases, with 13 bases between. The chain's CDR3 is CASSPQTRQLFF. CDR3 coding DNA: TGTGCCAGCAGTCCGCAGACACGGCAGCTGTTTTTT.

The V gene is TRBV5-1, the J gene TRBJ1-5, with a weak D call TRBD1 (6 bases). Germline loops: CDR1 SGHRS, CDR2 YFSETQ. Trimming removed 0 bases at V and 11 bases at J, with 18 bases between. The CDR3 length is 15 residues. The CDR3 DNA reads TGCGCCAGCAGCTTGGGCACAGGGTCCGATGGGTCCCAGCATTTT. Translating it yields CASSLGTGSDGSQHF.

The V gene is TRBV7-6, the J gene TRBJ2-3, with 11 bases lining up with TRBD2. CDR1 and CDR2 (germline): SGHVS, FNYEAQ. There are 20 residues in the CDR3. V was pared by 3 bases and J by 2 bases, with 16 bases of the junction left unmatched. The CDR3 sequence is CASSFRSFAASGRFTDTQYF. CDR3 DNA sequence: TGTGCCAGCAGCTTTAGGAGTTTTGCGGCTAGCGGGAGGTTCACAGATACGCAGTATTTT.

The J gene is TRBJ2-7, the V gene TRBV27; D not certain. The CDR3 extends over 17 amino acids. Germline V gives CDR1 MNHEY, CDR2 SMNVEV (reference sequence). V was pared by 0 bases and J by 10 bases, with 25 bases between. CDR3 amino acids: CASSLSVGRRWPTTQYF. CDR3 nucleotides: TGTGCCAGCAGTTTATCGGTCGGTCGGCGGTGGCCCACCACCCAGTACTTC.

The chain has TRBV9 and TRBJ1-2, with unresolved D. Germline V gene lookup returns CDR1 SGDLS and CDR2 YYNGEE. The CDR3 totals 13 residues. Trimming took 2 bases from V and 3 from J, leaving 8 bases between them. The CDR3 DNA reads as TGTGCCAGCAGCGTGGGCAGAGACTATGGCTACACCTTC. It codes for CASSVGRDYGYTF.

The chain links TRBV4-3 to TRBJ1-1; D unresolved. Looked up from germline, CDR1 is LGHNA and CDR2 is YSLEER. Trimming stripped 4 bases from V and 4 bases from J, with 10 bases between. The length of the CDR3 is 13 residues. CDR3 loop: CASSLSKSTEAFF. CDR3 bases: TGCGCCAGCAGCCTAAGTAAGAGCACTGAAGCTTTCTTT.

This clone was seen a handful of times. The V gene is TRBV28, the J gene TRBJ1-1; perhaps TRBD1 as D (5 bases). Trimming removed 7 bases from V and 5 bases from J, with 23 bases in between. The germline V gene encodes CDR1 MDHEN and CDR2 SYDVKM. The CDR3 has 16 amino acids. The CDR3 DNA follows: TGTGCCAGCATCTCCCCTGTGGGGGGGGATGAGACTGAAGCTTTCTTT. Residues: CASISPVGGDETEAFF. The full variable domain, rest sourced from reference TRBV28 and TRBJ1-1, is DVKVTQSSRYLVKRTGEKVFLECVQDMDHENMFWYRQDPGLGLRLIYFSYDVKMKEKGDIPEGYSVSREKKERFSLILESASTNQTSMYLCASISPVGGDETEAFFGQGTRLTVV.

This clone was seen just once. The chain has TRBV7-2 and TRBJ1-5; possible D gene TRBD1, 6 bases. Looked up from germline, CDR1 is SGHTA and CDR2 is FQGNSA. V was trimmed by 0 bases and J by 4 bases, leaving 7 bases between them. The CDR3 totals 14 residues. CDR3 loop: CASSLAGGNQPQHF. The CDR3 DNA is TGTGCCAGCAGCTTAGCAGGGGGAAATCAGCCCCAGCATTTT. The whole variable domain, filled in from reference TRBV7-2 and TRBJ1-5, reads GAGVSQSPSNKVTEKGKDVELRCDPISGHTALYWYRQSLGQGLEFLIYFQGNSAPDKSGLPSDRFSAERTGGSVSTLTIQRTQQEDSAVYLCASSLAGGNQPQHFGDGTRLSIL.